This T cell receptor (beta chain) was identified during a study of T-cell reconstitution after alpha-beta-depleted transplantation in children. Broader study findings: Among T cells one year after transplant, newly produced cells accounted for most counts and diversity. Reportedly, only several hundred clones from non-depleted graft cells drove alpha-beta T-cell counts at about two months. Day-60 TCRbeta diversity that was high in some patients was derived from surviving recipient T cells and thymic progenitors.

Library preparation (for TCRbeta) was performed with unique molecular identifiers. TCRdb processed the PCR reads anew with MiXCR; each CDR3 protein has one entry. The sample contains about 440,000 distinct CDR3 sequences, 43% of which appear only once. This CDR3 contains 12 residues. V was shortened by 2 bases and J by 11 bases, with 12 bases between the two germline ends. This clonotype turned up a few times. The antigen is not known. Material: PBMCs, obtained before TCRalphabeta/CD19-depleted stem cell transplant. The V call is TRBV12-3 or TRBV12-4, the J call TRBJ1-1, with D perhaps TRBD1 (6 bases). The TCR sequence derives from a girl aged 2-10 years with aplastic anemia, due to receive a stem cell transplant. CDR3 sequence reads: CASSLTGRAAFF. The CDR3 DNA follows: TGTGCCAGCAGTTTAACAGGGAGGGCGGCTTTCTTT.